This T cell receptor (beta chain) was documented in a study of blood T cell repertoires in COVID-19. Assay: immunoSEQ multiplex PCR; the TCRdb copy retains only in-frame clones and omits some. The sample consists of around 58,000 clones, 75% to 90% of them appearing once. V was trimmed by 4 bases and J by 5 bases, leaving 12 bases between them. The CDR3 length is 13 residues. In germline, CDR1 is ENHRY, CDR2 SYGVKD. The origin of this receptor is a human donor in a cohort sampled during active COVID-19. The V and J genes are TRBV10-3 and TRBJ2-7, with D tentatively TRBD1 (5 bases). Specimen: peripheral blood. The CDR3 protein is CAISGQGIHEQYF. In DNA form, the CDR3 reads TGTGCCATCAGTGGGCAGGGTATTCACGAGCAGTACTTC.